This TCR beta chain emerged from a study of CD8 T cells in Susac syndrome. V gave up 5 bases and J gave up 1 base; unmatched junction bases: 29. The CDR3 totals 23 residues. Looked up from germline, CDR1 is SGHAT and CDR2 is FQNNGV. Roughly 0.45 to 1 ug RNA was reverse transcribed with random hexamers. TCRdb reprocessed the immunoSEQ multiplex PCR reads via MiXCR and lists one record per CDR3 protein. The sample has around 59,000 distinct CDR3 sequences; more than 90% are singletons. Sequencing used CD8+ T cells from PBMCs. V is TRBV11-2 and J is TRBJ2-1, with TRBD1 matching 7 bases. This sequence was found in a human donor in good health. CDR3 in amino acids: CASSETGTPRIEGSLHSYNEQFF. CDR3 sequence (DNA): TGTGCCAGCAGCGAGACAGGGACACCCCGAATTGAGGGCTCCCTCCATTCCTACAATGAGCAGTTCTTC.